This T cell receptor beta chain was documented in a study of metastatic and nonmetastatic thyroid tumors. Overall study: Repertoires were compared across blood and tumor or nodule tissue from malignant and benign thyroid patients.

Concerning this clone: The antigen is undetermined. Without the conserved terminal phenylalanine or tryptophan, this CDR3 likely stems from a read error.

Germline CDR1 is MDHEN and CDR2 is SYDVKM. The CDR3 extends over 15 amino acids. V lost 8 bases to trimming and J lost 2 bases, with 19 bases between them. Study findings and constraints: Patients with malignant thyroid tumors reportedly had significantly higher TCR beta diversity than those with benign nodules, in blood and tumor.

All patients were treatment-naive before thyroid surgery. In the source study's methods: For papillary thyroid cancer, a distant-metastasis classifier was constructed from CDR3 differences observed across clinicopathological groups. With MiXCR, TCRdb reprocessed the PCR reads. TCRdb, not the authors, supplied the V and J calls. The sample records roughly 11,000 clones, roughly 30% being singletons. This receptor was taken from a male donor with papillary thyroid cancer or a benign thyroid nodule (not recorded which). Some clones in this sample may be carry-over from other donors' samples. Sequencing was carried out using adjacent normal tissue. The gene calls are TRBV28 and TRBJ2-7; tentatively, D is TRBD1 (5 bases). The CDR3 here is CASPNQGKATYEQYL. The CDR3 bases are TGTGCCAGCCCCAATCAGGGAAAGGCGACCTACGAGCAGTACCTC.